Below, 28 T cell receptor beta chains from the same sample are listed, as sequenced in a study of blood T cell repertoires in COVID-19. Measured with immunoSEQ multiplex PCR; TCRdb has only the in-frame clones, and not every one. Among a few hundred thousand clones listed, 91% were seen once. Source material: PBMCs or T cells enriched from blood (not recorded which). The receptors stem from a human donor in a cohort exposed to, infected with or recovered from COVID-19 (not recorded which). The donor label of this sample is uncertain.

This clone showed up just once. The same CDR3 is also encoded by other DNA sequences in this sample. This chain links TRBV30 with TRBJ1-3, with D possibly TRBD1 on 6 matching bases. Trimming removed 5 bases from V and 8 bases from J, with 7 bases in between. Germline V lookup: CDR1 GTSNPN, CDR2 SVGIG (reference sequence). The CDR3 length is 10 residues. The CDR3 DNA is TGTGCCTGGGCAGGGGACACCATATATTTT. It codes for CAWAGDTIYF.

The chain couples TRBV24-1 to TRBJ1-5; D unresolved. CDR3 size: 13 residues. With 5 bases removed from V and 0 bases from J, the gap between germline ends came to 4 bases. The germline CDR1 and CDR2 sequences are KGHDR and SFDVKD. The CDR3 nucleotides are TGTGCCACCAGTGCCTTTAGCAATCAGCCCCAGCATTTT. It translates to CATSAFSNQPQHF.

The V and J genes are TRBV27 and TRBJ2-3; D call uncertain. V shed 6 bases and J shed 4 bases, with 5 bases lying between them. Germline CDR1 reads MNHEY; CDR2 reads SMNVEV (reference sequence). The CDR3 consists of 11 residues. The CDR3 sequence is CASRRADTQYF. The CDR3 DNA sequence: TGTGCCAGCAGACGGGCAGATACGCAGTATTTT.

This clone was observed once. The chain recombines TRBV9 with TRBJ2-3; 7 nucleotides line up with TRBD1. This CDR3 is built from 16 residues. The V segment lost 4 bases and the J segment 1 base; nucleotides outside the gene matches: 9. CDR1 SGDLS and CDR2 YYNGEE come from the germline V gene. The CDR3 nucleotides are TGTGCCAGCAGCTTACTAGGGCAGGGGGGCACAGATACGCAGTATTTT. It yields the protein CASSLLGQGGTDTQYF.

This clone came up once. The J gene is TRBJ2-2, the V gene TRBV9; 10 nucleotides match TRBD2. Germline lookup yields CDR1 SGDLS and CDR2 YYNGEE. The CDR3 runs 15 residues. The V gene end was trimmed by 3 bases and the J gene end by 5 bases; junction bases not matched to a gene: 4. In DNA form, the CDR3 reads TGTGCCAGCAGCGCCCTAGCGGGGGCTACCGGGGAGCTGTTTTTT. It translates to CASSALAGATGELFF.

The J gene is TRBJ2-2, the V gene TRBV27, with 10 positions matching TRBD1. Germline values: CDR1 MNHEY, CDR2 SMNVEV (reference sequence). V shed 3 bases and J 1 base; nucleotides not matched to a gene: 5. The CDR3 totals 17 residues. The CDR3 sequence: CASSFFGQGGNTGELFF. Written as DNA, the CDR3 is TGTGCCAGCAGTTTCTTCGGACAGGGGGGGAACACCGGGGAGCTGTTTTTT.

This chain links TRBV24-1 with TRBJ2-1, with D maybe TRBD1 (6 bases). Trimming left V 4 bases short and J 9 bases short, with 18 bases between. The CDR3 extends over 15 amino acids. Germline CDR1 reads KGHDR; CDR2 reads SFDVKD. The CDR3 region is CATSEPTTNRAEQFF. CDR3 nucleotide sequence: TGTGCCACCAGTGAACCTACAACAAACAGGGCTGAGCAGTTCTTC.

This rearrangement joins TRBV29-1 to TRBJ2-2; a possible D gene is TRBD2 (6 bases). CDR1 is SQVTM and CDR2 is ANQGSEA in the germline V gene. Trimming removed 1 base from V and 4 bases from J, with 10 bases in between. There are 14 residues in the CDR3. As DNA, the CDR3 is TGCAGCGTTGAAGGGAGGGTACGCACCGGGGAGCTGTTTTTT. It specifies CSVEGRVRTGELFF.

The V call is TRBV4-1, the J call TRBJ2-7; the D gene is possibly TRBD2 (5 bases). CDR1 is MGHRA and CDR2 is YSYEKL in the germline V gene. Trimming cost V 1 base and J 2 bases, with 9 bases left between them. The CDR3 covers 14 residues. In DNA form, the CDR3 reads TGCGCCAGCAGCCAAGTCGGGGTTGCCTACGAGCAGTACTTC. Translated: CASSQVGVAYEQYF.

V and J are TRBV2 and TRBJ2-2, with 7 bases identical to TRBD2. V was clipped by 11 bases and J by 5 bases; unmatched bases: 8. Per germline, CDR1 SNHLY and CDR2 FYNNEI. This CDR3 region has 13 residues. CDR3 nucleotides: TGTGCCCTCGCCGGGGAGGGAACCGGGGAGCTGTTTTTT. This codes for CALAGEGTGELFF.

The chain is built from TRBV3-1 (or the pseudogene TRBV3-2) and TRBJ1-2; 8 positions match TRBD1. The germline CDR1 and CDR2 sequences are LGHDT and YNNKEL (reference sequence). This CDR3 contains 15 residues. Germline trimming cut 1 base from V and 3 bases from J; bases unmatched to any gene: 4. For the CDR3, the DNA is TGTGCCAGCAGCCAAGGGGGACAGGCTCACTATGGCTACACCTTC. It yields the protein CASSQGGQAHYGYTF.

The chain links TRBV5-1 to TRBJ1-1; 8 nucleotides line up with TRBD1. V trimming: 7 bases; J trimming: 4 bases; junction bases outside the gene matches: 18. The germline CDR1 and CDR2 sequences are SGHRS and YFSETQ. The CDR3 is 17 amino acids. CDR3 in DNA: TGCGCCAGCTTCCTACGGCCAGGGGGCGCGTTGGGCACTGAAGCTTTCTTT. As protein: CASFLRPGGALGTEAFF.

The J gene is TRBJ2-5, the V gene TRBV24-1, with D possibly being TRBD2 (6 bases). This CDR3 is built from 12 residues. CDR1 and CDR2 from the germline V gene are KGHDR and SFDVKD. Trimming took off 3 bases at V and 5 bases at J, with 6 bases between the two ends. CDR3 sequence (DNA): TGTGCCACCAGTGATAGCGGGGAGACCCAGTACTTC. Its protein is CATSDSGETQYF.

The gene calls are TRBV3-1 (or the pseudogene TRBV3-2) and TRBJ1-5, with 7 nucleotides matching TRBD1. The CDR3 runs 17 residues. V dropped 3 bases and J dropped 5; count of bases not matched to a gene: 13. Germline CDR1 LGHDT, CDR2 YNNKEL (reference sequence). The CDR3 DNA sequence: TGTGCCAGCAGCCACCTACAGGGAGGAAGGGGGCATCAGCCCCAGCATTTT. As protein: CASSHLQGGRGHQPQHF.

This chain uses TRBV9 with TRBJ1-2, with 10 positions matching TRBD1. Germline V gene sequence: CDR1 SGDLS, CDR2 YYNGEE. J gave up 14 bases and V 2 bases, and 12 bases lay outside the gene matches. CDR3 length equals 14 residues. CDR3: CASSVGTGVDLGTF. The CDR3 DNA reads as TGTGCCAGCAGCGTGGGGACAGGGGTTGATTTAGGTACCTTC. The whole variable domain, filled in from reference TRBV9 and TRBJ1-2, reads DSGVTQTPKHLITATGQRVTLRCSPRSGDLSVYWYQQSLDQGLQFLIQYYNGEERAKGNILERFSAQQFPDLHSELNLSSLELGDSALYFCASSVGTGVDLGTFGSGTRLTVV.

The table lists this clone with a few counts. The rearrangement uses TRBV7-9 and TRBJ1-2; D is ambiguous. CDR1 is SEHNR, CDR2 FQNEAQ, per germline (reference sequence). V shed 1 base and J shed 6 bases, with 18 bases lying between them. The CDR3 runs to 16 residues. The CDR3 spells CASSLDPRRVGHGYTF. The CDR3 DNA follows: TGTGCCAGCAGCTTAGACCCGCGACGGGTAGGCCATGGCTACACCTTC. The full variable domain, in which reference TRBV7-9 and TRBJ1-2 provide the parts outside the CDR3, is DTGVSQNPRHKITKRGQNVTFRCDPISEHNRLYWYRQTLGQGPEFLTYFQNEAQLEKSRLLSDRFSAERPKGSFSTLEIQRTEQGDSAMYLCASSLDPRRVGHGYTFGSGTRLTVV.

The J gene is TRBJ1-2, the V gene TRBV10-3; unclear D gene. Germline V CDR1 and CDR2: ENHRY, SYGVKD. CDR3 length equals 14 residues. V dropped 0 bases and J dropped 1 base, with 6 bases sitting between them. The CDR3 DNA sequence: TGTGCCATCAGTGAGTCGGGCAGTAACTATGGCTACACCTTC. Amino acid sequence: CAISESGSNYGYTF.

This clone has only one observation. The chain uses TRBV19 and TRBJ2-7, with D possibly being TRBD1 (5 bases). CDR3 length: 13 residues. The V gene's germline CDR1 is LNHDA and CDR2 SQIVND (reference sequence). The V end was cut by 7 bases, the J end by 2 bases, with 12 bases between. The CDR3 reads CASKGQGTYEQYF. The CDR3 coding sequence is TGTGCCAGTAAAGGGCAGGGTACCTACGAGCAGTACTTC.

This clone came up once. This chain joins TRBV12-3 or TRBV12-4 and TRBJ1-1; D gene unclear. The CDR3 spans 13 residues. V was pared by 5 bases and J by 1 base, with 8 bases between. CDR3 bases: TGTGCCAGCAGTCCTCAGGAGAACACTGAAGCTTTCTTT. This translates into CASSPQENTEAFF.

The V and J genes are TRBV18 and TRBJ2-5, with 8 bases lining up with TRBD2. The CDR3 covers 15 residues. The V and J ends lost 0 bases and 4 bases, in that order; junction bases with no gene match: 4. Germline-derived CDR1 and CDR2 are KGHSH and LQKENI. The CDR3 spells CASSPPREGLETQYF. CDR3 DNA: TGTGCCAGCTCACCACCTCGGGAGGGGCTAGAGACCCAGTACTTC.

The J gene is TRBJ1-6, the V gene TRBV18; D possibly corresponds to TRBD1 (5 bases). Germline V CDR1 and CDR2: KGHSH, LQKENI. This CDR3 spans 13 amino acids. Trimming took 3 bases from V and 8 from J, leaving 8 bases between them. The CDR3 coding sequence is TGTGCCAGCTCACCGGGGGAGGATTCACCCCTCCACTTT. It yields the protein CASSPGEDSPLHF.

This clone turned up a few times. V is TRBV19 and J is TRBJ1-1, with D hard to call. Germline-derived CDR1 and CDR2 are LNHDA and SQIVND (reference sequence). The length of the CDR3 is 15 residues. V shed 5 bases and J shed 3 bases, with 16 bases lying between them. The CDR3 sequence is CASSVSQNGDTEAFF. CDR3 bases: TGTGCCAGTAGTGTCTCCCAAAACGGGGACACTGAAGCTTTCTTT.

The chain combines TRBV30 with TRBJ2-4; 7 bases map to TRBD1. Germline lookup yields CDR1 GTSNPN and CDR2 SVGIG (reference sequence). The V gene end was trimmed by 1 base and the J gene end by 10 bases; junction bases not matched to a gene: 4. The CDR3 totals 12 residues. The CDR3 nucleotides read TGTGCCTGGAGTGAAAACAGGGGAATTCAGTACTTC. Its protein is CAWSENRGIQYF.

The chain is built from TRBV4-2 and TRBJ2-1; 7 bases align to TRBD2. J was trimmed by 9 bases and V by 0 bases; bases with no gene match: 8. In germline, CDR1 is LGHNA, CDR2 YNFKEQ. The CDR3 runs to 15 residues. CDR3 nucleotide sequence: TGTGCCAGCAGCCAAGAGTGGGGGGGGGACGTTGAGCAGTTCTTC. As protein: CASSQEWGGDVEQFF.

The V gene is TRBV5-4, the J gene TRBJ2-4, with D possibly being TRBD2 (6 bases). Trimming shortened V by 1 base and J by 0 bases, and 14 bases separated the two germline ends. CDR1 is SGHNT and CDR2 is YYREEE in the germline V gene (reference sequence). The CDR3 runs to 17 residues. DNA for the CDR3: TGTGCCAGCAGCTTGCGGAGGGTATACCGAGCCAAAAACATTCAGTACTTC. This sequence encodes CASSLRRVYRAKNIQYF.

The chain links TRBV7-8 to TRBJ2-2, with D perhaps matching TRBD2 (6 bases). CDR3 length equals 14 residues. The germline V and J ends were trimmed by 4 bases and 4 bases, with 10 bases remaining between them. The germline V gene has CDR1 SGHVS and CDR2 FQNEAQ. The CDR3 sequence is CASSWRDFTGELFF. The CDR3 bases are TGTGCCAGCAGCTGGAGGGACTTCACCGGGGAGCTGTTTTTT.

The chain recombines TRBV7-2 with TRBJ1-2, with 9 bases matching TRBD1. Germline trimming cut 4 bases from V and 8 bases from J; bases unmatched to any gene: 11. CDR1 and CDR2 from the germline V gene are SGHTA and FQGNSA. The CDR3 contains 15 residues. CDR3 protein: CASSSGTGRVGGYTF. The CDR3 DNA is TGTGCCAGCAGCTCTGGGACAGGGAGAGTAGGCGGCTACACCTTC. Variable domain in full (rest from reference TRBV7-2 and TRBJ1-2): GAGVSQSPSNKVTEKGKDVELRCDPISGHTALYWYRQSLGQGLEFLIYFQGNSAPDKSGLPSDRFSAERTGGSVSTLTIQRTQQEDSAVYLCASSSGTGRVGGYTFGSGTRLTVV.

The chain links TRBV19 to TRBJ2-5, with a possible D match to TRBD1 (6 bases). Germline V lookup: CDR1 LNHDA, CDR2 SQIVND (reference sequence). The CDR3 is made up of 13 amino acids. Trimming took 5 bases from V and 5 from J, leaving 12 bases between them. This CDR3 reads CASSVSQGETQYF. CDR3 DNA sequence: TGTGCCAGTAGTGTATCTCAGGGGGAGACCCAGTACTTC.